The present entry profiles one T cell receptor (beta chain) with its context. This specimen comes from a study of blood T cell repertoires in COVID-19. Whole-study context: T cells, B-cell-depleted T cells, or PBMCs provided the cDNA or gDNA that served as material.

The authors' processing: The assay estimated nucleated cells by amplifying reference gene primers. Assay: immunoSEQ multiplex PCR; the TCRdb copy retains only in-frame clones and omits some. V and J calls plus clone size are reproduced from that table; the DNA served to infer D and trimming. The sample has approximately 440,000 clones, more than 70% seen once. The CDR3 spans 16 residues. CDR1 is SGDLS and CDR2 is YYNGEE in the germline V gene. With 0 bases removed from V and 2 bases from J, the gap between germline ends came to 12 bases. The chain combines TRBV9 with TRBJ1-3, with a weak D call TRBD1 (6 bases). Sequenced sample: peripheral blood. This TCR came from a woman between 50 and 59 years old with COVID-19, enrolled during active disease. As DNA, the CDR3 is TGTGCCAGCAGCGTAGACCCGGGACAAACTGGAAACACCATATATTTT. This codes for CASSVDPGQTGNTIYF.